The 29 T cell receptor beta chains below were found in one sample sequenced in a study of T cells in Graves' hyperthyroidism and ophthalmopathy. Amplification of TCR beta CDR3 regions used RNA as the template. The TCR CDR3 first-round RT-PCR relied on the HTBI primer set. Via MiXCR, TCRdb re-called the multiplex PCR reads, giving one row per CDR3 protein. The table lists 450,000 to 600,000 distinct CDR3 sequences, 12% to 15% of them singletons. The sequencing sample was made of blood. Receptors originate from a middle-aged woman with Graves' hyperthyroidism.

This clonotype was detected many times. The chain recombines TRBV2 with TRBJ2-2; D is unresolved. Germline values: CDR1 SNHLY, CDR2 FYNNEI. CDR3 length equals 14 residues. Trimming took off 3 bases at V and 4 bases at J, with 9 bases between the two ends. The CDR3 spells CASSDRHSTGELFF. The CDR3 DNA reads TGTGCCAGCAGTGACCGGCATAGCACCGGGGAGCTGTTTTTT.

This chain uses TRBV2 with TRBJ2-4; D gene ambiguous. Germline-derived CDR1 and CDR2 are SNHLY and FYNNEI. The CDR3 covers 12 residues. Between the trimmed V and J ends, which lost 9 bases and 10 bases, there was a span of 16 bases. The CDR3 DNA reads TGTGCCAGTGGGTTAATGAAGGATATTCAGTACTTC. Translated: CASGLMKDIQYF. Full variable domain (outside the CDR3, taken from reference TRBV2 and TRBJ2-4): EPEVTQTPSHQVTQMGQEVILRCVPISNHLYFYWYRQILGQKVEFLVSFYNNEISEKSEIFDDQFSVERPDGSNFTLKIRSTKLEDSAMYFCASGLMKDIQYFGAGTRLSVL.

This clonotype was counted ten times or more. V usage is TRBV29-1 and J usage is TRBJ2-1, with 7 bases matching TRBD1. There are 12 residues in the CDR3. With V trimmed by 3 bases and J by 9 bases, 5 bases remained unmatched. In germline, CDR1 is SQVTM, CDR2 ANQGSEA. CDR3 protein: CSVEGQTTEQFF. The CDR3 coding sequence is TGCAGCGTTGAGGGACAGACAACTGAGCAGTTCTTC.

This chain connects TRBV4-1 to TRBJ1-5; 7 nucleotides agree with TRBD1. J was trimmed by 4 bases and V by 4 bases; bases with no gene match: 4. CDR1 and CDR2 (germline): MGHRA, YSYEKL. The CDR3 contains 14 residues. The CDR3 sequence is CASSLPGQNQPQHF. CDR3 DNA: TGCGCCAGCAGCCTACCGGGACAGAATCAGCCCCAGCATTTT.

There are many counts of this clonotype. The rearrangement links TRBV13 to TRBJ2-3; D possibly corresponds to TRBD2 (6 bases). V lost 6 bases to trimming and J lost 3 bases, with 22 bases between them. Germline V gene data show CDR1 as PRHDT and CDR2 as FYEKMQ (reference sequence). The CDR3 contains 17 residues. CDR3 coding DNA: TGTGCCAGCAGTTCGACTAGTGTCTCGGTTAAGACAGATACGCAGTATTTT. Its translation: CASSSTSVSVKTDTQYF.

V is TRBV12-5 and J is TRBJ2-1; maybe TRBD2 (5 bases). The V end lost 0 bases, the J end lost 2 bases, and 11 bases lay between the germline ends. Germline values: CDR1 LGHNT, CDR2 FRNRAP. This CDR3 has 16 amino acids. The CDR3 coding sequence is TGTGCTAGTGGTTTGGTATTGGGGAGCACCTACAATGAGCAGTTCTTC. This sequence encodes CASGLVLGSTYNEQFF.

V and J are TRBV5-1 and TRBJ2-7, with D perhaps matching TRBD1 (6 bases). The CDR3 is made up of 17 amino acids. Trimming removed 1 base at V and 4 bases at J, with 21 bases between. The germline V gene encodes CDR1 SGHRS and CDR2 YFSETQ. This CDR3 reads CASSLFAQGSSPYEQYF. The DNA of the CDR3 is TGCGCCAGCAGCTTGTTCGCACAGGGATCAAGTCCTTACGAGCAGTACTTC.

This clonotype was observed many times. The CDR3 coding sequence is TGTGCCGGATCTTTAGAGAACACCGGGGAGCTGTTTTTT. Translating it yields CAGSLENTGELFF. The V call is TRBV11-2, the J call TRBJ2-2; D is ambiguous. The CDR3 sequence is 13 residues long. Trimming removed 11 bases at V and 1 base at J, with 11 bases between. From germline, CDR1 is SGHAT and CDR2 FQNNGV.

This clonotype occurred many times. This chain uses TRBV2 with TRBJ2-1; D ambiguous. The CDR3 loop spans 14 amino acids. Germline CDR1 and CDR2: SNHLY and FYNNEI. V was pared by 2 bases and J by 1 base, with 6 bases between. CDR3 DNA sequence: TGTGCCAGCAGTGAACTGGTTTCCTACAATGAGCAGTTCTTC. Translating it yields CASSELVSYNEQFF.

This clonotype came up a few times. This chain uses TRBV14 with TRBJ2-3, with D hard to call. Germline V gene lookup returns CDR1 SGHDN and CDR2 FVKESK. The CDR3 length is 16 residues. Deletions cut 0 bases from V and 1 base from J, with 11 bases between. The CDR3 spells CASSQDLHRRTDTQYF. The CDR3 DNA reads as TGTGCCAGCAGCCAAGATCTCCACCGCCGCACAGATACGCAGTATTTT.

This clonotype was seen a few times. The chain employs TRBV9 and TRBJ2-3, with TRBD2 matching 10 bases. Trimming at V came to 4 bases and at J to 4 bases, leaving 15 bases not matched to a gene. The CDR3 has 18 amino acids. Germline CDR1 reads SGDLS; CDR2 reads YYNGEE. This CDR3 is CASSLRSQAGGISDTQYF. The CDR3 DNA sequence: TGTGCCAGCAGCTTACGGTCACAAGCGGGAGGGATCTCAGATACGCAGTATTTT.

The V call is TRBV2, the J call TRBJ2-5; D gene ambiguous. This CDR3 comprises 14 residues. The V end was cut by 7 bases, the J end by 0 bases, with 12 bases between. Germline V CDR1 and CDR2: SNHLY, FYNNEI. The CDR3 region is CASKIENYQETQYF. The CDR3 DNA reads TGTGCCAGCAAAATTGAGAACTACCAAGAGACCCAGTACTTC.

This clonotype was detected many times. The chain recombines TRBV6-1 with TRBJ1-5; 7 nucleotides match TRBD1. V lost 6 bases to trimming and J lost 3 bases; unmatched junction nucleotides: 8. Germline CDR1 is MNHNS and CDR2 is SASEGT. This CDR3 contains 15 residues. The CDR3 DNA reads TGTGCCAGCAGCCTGGGACAGACCGACAATCAGCCCCAGCATTTT. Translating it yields CASSLGQTDNQPQHF.

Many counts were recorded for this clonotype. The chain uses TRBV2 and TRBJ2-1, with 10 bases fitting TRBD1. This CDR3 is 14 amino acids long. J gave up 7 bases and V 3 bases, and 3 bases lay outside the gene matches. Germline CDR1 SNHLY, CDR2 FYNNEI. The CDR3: CASSEGTGVNEQFF. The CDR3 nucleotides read TGTGCCAGCAGTGAGGGGACAGGGGTGAATGAGCAGTTCTTC.

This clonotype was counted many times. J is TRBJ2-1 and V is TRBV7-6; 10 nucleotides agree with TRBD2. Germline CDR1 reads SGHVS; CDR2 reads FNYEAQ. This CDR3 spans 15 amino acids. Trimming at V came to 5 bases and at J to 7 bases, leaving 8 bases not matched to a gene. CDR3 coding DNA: TGTGCCAGCAGCAAAAGCGGGAGGGCTAGAAATGAGCAGTTCTTC. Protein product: CASSKSGRARNEQFF.

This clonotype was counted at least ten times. This CDR3 reads CASSPQGIETQYF. The DNA for the CDR3 is TGTGCCAGCTCACCACAGGGTATTGAGACCCAGTACTTC. The chain is built from TRBV18 and TRBJ2-5, with D hard to call. V dropped 1 base and J dropped 5 bases, with 8 bases sitting between them. Germline-derived CDR1 and CDR2 are KGHSH and LQKENI. The CDR3 contains 13 residues.

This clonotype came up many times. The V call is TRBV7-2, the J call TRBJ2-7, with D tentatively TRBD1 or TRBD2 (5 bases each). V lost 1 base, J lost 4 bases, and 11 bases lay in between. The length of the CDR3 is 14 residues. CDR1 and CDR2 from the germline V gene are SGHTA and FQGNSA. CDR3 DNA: TGTGCCAGCAGCTTAGGGGAGAGGGGATACGAGCAGTACTTC. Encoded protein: CASSLGERGYEQYF.

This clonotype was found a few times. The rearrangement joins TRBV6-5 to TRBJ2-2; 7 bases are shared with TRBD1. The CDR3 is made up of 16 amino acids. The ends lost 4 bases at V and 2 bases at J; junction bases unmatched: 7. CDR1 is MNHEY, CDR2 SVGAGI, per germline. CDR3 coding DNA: TGTGCCAGCAGTTTGGGGACAGTCCGAAACACCGGGGAGCTGTTTTTT. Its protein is CASSLGTVRNTGELFF.

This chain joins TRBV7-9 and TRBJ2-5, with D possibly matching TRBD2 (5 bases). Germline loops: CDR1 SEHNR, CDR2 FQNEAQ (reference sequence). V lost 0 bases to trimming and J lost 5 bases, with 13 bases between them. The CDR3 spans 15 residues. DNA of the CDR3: TGTGCCAGCAGCTTAGCGCAGAAACTAGGGGAGACCCAGTACTTC. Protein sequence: CASSLAQKLGETQYF.

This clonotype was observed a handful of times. The chain's CDR3 is CASSSLAGDSYNEQFF. As DNA, the CDR3 is TGTGCCAGCTCATCCTTAGCGGGGGACTCCTACAATGAGCAGTTCTTC. V gene TRBV18 combines with J gene TRBJ2-1, with TRBD2 matching over 9 bases. The CDR3 has 16 residues. V was pared by 5 bases and J by 0 bases, with 5 bases of the junction left unmatched. Per the germline V gene, CDR1 is KGHSH and CDR2 is LQKENI.

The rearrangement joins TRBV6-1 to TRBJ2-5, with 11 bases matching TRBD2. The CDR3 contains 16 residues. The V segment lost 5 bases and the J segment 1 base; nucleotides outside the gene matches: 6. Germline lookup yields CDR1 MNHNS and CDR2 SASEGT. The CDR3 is CASSLTSGISQETQYF. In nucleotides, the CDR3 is TGTGCCAGCAGTTTGACTAGCGGGATAAGCCAAGAGACCCAGTACTTC.

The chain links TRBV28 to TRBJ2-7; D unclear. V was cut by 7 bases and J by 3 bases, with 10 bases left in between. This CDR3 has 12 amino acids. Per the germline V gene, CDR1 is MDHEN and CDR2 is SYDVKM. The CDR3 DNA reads TGTGCCAGCAAGTTGAAGGGCTACGAGCAGTACTTC. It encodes CASKLKGYEQYF.

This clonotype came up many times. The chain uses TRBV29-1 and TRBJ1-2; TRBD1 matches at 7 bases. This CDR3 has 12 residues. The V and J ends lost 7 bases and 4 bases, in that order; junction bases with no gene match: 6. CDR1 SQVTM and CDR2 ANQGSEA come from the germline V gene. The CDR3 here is CSARQGGYGYTF. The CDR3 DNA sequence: TGCAGCGCCCGACAGGGTGGCTATGGCTACACCTTC.

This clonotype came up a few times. CDR3 in DNA: TGTGCCAGCTCACCGCCAGGGTATCCCTACGAGCAGTACTTC. Translated, it gives CASSPPGYPYEQYF. The chain uses TRBV18 and TRBJ2-7; possibly TRBD1 for D (5 bases). Germline CDR1 reads KGHSH; CDR2 reads LQKENI. CDR3 size: 14 residues. Trimming removed 3 bases from V and 2 bases from J, with 11 bases in between.

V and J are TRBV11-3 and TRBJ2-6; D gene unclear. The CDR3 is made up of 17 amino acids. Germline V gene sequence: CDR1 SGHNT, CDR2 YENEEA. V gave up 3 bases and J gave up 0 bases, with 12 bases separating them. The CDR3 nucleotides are TGTGCCAGCAGCTTCTATACAGAAACCTCTGGGGCCAACGTCCTGACTTTC. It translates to CASSFYTETSGANVLTF.

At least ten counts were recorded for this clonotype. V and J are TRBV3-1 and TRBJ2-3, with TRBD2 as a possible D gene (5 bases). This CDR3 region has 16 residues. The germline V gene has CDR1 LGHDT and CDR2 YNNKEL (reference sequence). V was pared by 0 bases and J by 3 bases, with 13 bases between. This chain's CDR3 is CASSQDRGRETDTQYF. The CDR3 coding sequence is TGTGCCAGCAGCCAAGATCGCGGACGGGAAACAGATACGCAGTATTTT.

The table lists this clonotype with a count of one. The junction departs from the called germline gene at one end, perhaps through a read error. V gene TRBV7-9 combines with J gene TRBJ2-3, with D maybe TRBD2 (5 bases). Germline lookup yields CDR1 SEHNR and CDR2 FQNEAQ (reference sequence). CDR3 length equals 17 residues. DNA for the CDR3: TGTACCAGCAGCGTAAAAAGAGGGTCCGAAAGCACAGATACGCAGTATTTT. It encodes CTSSVKRGSESTDTQYF.

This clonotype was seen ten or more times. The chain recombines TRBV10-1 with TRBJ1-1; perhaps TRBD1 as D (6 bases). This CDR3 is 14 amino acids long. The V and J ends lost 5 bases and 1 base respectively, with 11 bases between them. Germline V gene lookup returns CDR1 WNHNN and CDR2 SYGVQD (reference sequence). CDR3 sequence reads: CASSSGARNTEAFF. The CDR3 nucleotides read TGCGCCAGCAGTTCAGGGGCGAGGAACACTGAAGCTTTCTTT.

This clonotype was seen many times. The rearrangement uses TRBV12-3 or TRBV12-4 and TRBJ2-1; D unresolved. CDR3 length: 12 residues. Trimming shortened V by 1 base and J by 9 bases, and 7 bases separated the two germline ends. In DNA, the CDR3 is TGTGCCAGCAGTTTAGAGAGCAGTGAGCAGTTCTTC. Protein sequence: CASSLESSEQFF.